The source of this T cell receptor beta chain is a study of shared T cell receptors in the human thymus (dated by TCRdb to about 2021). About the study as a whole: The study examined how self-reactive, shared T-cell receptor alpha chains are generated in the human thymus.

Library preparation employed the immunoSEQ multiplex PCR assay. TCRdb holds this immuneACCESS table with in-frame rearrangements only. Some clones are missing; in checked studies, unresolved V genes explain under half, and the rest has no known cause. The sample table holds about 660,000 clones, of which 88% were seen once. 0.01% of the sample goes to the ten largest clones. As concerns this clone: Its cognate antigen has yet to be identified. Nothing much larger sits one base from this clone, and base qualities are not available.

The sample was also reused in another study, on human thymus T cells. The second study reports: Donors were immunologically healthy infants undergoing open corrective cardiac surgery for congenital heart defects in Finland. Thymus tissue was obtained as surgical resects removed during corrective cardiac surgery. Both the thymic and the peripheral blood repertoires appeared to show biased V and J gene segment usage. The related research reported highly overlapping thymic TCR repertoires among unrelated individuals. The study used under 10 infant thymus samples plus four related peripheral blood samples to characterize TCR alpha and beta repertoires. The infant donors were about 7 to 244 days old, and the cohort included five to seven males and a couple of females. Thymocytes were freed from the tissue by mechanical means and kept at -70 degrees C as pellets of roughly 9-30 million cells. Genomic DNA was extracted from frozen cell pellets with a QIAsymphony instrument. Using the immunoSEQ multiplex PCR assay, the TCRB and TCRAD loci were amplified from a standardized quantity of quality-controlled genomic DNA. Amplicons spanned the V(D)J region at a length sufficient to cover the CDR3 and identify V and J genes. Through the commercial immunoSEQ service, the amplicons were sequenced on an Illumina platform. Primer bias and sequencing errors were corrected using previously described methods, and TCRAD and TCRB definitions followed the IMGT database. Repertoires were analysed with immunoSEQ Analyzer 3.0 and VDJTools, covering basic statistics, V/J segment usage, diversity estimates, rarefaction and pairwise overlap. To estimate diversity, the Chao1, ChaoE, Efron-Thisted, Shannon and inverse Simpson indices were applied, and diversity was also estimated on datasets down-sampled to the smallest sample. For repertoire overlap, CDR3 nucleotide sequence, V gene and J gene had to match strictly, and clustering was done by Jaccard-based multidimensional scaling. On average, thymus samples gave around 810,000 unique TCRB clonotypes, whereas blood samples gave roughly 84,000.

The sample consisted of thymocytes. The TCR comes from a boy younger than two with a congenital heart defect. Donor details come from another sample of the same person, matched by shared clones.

The CDR3 in this case is CAWGLQPTTDTQYF. The DNA sequence is given as TGTGCCTGGGGATTACAGCCTACCACAGATACGCAGTATTTT. Recombination connected TRBV30 to TRBJ2-3, with the D segment identity uncertain. The germline V gene (reference sequence) provides CDR1 GTSNPN and CDR2 SVGIG. Including the terminal cysteine and phenylalanine, the CDR3 comprises 14 residues. Only CDR3 DNA is held: 42 bases, read in frame from base 1. V loses 5 bases, J loses 2 bases, and the germline ends lie 14 bases apart.